These T cell receptor beta chains were read from a single sample in a study of T-cell reconstitution after alpha-beta-depleted transplantation in children. TCRdb fed the PCR reads into MiXCR, producing one record per CDR3 protein. Counted here are 700,000 or so distinct CDR3 sequences, roughly 13% occurring once; the ten biggest clones make up 0.79%. This specimen was PBMCs, taken before TCRalphabeta/CD19-depleted stem cell transplant. The receptors here all came from a girl between 2 and 10 years old with congenital amegakaryocytic thrombocytopenia, due to receive a stem cell transplant. Each CDR3 is given with its conserved first and last residue. Each record gives: V gene, D gene, J gene, clone size, CDR3 DNA, CDR3 protein. A D gene is named only where the DNA matches it firmly. Not every row has a clone size; where given, it reads once, few, many or a size class.

v_gene: TRBV5-1
d_gene: NA
j_gene: TRBJ2-3
abundance: NA
CDR3nt: TGCGCCAGCAAGGACAGCTACGGGGCAGATACGAAGTATTTT
CDR3aa: CASKDSYGADTKYF

v_gene: TRBV3-1
d_gene: TRBD1
j_gene: TRBJ2-7
abundance: NA
CDR3nt: TGTGCCAGCAGCCAAGAGTCCAGGACAGGGCGTATGTACGAGCAGTACTTC
CDR3aa: CASSQESRTGRMYEQYF

v_gene: TRBV15
d_gene: NA
j_gene: TRBJ2-7
abundance: many
CDR3nt: TGTGCCACCAGCATCATTAGCTCCTACGAGCAGTACTTC
CDR3aa: CATSIISSYEQYF

v_gene: TRBV5-1
d_gene: TRBD1
j_gene: TRBJ1-2
abundance: many
CDR3nt: TGCGCCAGCAGCTTGTCCCCGGGACAGCTAAACTATGGCTACACCTTC
CDR3aa: CASSLSPGQLNYGYTF

v_gene: TRBV2
d_gene: NA
j_gene: TRBJ2-1
abundance: NA
CDR3nt: TGTGCCGGGGGGTCAGGATACTACAATGAGCAGTTCTTC
CDR3aa: CAGGSGYYNEQFF

v_gene: TRBV29-1
d_gene: NA
j_gene: TRBJ2-5
abundance: many
CDR3nt: TGCAGCGTTGAAGGGAGTGCGGAGGAGGAGACCCAGTACTTC
CDR3aa: CSVEGSAEEETQYF

v_gene: TRBV5-1
d_gene: NA
j_gene: TRBJ2-3
abundance: many
CDR3nt: TGCGCCAGCAGCCATACAAAGGGACCCCAAATGGATACGCAGTATTTT
CDR3aa: CASSHTKGPQMDTQYF

v_gene: TRBV9
d_gene: NA
j_gene: TRBJ2-2
abundance: many
CDR3nt: TGTGCCAGCAGCGTAGGTCGGCTAGGCGTCGGGGAGCTGTTTTTT
CDR3aa: CASSVGRLGVGELFF

v_gene: TRBV20-1
d_gene: NA
j_gene: TRBJ2-7
abundance: NA
CDR3nt: TGCAGTGCCCCCGTTAGCTTAAGGTGGGGGAATGCCTACGAGCAGTACTTC
CDR3aa: CSAPVSLRWGNAYEQYF

v_gene: TRBV29-1
d_gene: NA
j_gene: TRBJ1-1
abundance: many
CDR3nt: TGCAGCGTTGACATTGGACAGACGAACACTGAAGCTTTCTTT
CDR3aa: CSVDIGQTNTEAFF

v_gene: TRBV28
d_gene: TRBD2
j_gene: TRBJ2-1
abundance: few
CDR3nt: TGTGCCAGCAGTATTCTAGCGGGAGGATTCAATGAGCAGTTCTTC
CDR3aa: CASSILAGGFNEQFF

v_gene: TRBV5-1
d_gene: TRBD1
j_gene: TRBJ2-1
abundance: NA
CDR3nt: TGCGCCAGCAGCTGGACGCTATGGACAGGGTCGGGGAATGAGCAGTTCTTC
CDR3aa: CASSWTLWTGSGNEQFF

v_gene: TRBV7-8
d_gene: NA
j_gene: TRBJ2-2
abundance: NA
CDR3nt: TGTGCCAGCAGCCCCTCGGCGGTATACACCGGGGAGCTGTTTTTT
CDR3aa: CASSPSAVYTGELFF

v_gene: TRBV29-1
d_gene: NA
j_gene: TRBJ2-7
abundance: NA
CDR3nt: TGCAGCGTTGCCCAATCGTCCTACGAGCAGTACTTC
CDR3aa: CSVAQSSYEQYF

v_gene: TRBV20-1
d_gene: NA
j_gene: TRBJ1-6
abundance: many
CDR3nt: TGCAGTGCAACGACAGGCAACCTTCGTTATAATTCACCCCTCCACTTT
CDR3aa: CSATTGNLRYNSPLHF

v_gene: TRBV5-1
d_gene: NA
j_gene: TRBJ2-7
abundance: NA
CDR3nt: TGCGCCAGCAGCATATTGGGTGGCGGGAACCTCTACGAGCAGTACTTC
CDR3aa: CASSILGGGNLYEQYF

v_gene: TRBV5-1
d_gene: NA
j_gene: TRBJ2-5
abundance: NA
CDR3nt: TGCGCCAGCAGCCATTGGGAGACCCAGTACTTC
CDR3aa: CASSHWETQYF

v_gene: TRBV4-1
d_gene: NA
j_gene: TRBJ2-4
abundance: many
CDR3nt: TGCGCCAGCAGCCAACGGTTGTGGATAGCCAAAAACATTCAGTACTTC
CDR3aa: CASSQRLWIAKNIQYF

v_gene: TRBV29-1
d_gene: NA
j_gene: TRBJ2-2
abundance: few
CDR3nt: TGCAGCGTTGAACCCGGGAGCGGGCACGGGGAGCTGTTTTTT
CDR3aa: CSVEPGSGHGELFF

v_gene: TRBV7-2
d_gene: TRBD1
j_gene: TRBJ1-6
abundance: few
CDR3nt: TGTGCCAGCAGCCCTCAATGGGGACAGGGAAGTTCACCCCTCCACTTT
CDR3aa: CASSPQWGQGSSPLHF

v_gene: TRBV20-1
d_gene: NA
j_gene: TRBJ1-2
abundance: many
CDR3nt: TGCAGTGCTACCCAGACAGTCTATGGCTACACCTTC
CDR3aa: CSATQTVYGYTF

v_gene: TRBV5-1
d_gene: TRBD2
j_gene: TRBJ2-7
abundance: few
CDR3nt: TGCGCCAGCAGCTTCGAGCTAGCGGGAGGGTTCGCGCGCGAGCAGTACTTC
CDR3aa: CASSFELAGGFAREQYF

v_gene: TRBV7-3
d_gene: NA
j_gene: TRBJ2-1
abundance: many
CDR3nt: TGTGCCAGCAGCTTACATCCGGGGCCAAATGAGCAGTTCTTC
CDR3aa: CASSLHPGPNEQFF

v_gene: TRBV29-1
d_gene: NA
j_gene: TRBJ2-2
abundance: few
CDR3nt: TGCAGCGTTGTTAGGACGTTCGCCGGGGAGCTGTTTTTT
CDR3aa: CSVVRTFAGELFF

v_gene: TRBV2
d_gene: NA
j_gene: TRBJ2-1
abundance: NA
CDR3nt: TGTGCCAGCAGTGAAGCGGGGCCGACCTACAATGAGCAGTTCTTC
CDR3aa: CASSEAGPTYNEQFF

v_gene: TRBV7-9
d_gene: NA
j_gene: TRBJ2-7
abundance: NA
CDR3nt: TGTGCCAGCAGCTTAGCGGCGACGAGGGCCTGGTACTTC
CDR3aa: CASSLAATRAWYF

v_gene: TRBV12-3/TRBV12-4
d_gene: NA
j_gene: TRBJ2-7
abundance: many
CDR3nt: TGTGCCAGCAGACTCGGGACTTCTACCTACGAGCAGTACTTC
CDR3aa: CASRLGTSTYEQYF

v_gene: TRBV20-1
d_gene: TRBD2
j_gene: TRBJ2-1
abundance: NA
CDR3nt: TGCAGTGCTAGTCTCTCCCGTAGCGGGGAGAGCTGGAGTACAAGGAGGAATGAGCAGTTCTTC
CDR3aa: CSASLSRSGESWSTRRNEQFF

v_gene: TRBV5-1
d_gene: NA
j_gene: TRBJ2-5
abundance: NA
CDR3nt: TGCGCCAGCAGCCTTCTACAGGCCCAAGAGACCCAGTACTTC
CDR3aa: CASSLLQAQETQYF

v_gene: TRBV20-1
d_gene: TRBD1
j_gene: TRBJ2-7
abundance: few
CDR3nt: TGCAGTGCTAGAGCGGGGACAGGCTACGAGCAGTACTTC
CDR3aa: CSARAGTGYEQYF

v_gene: TRBV20-1
d_gene: NA
j_gene: TRBJ2-3
abundance: many
CDR3nt: TGCAGTGCTAGAGATCAAAAGGGGACTGGTACGCAGTATTTT
CDR3aa: CSARDQKGTGTQYF

v_gene: TRBV20-1
d_gene: NA
j_gene: TRBJ1-1
abundance: few
CDR3nt: TGCAGTGTCGGTCGGCTAATCGGAGTTGAAGCTTTCTTT
CDR3aa: CSVGRLIGVEAFF

v_gene: TRBV9
d_gene: NA
j_gene: TRBJ2-1
abundance: few
CDR3nt: TGTGCCAGCAGCGGGTTTATAGCGGTTCCCTACAATGAGCAGTTCTTC
CDR3aa: CASSGFIAVPYNEQFF